These 13 T cell receptor beta chains were all obtained from the same sample, sequenced in a study of radiotherapy plus CTLA-4 blockade in lung cancer. TCRdb's copy holds only in-frame clones and misses some; the assay was immunoSEQ multiplex PCR. There are about 88,000 clones in the sample; 72% occur only once, and more than 12% lies in the top ten. This specimen was peripheral blood, taken from a patient treated with radiotherapy plus ipilimumab. These TCRs come from a human donor with non-small cell lung cancer that progressed on radiotherapy plus ipilimumab.

The chain links TRBV2 to TRBJ2-3; the match to TRBD1 covers 7 bases. Per germline, CDR1 SNHLY and CDR2 FYNNEI. The CDR3 totals 15 residues. The V segment lost 6 bases and the J segment 5 bases; nucleotides outside the gene matches: 11. In nucleotides, the CDR3 is TGTGCCAGCAGCAAGACAGGGACACATGAAGATACGCAGTATTTT. This translates into CASSKTGTHEDTQYF.

The chain employs TRBV6-1 and TRBJ1-1; D gene uncertain. From germline, CDR1 is MNHNS and CDR2 SASEGT. The CDR3 is 13 residues long. V was shortened by 5 bases and J by 4 bases, with 11 bases between the two germline ends. CDR3 loop: CASSPYLGTEAFF. The CDR3 bases are TGTGCCAGCAGTCCGTACTTGGGCACTGAAGCTTTCTTT.

The rearrangement uses TRBV5-1 and TRBJ2-1, with D unresolved. This CDR3 region has 13 residues. From germline, CDR1 is SGHRS and CDR2 YFSETQ. Trimming removed 2 bases at V and 6 bases at J, with 9 bases between. CDR3 loop: CASSFRGSNEQFF. CDR3 nucleotide sequence: TGCGCCAGCAGCTTTCGTGGGTCCAATGAGCAGTTCTTC.

The sample holds one count of this clone. The J gene is TRBJ2-2, the V gene TRBV5-1; the D call may be TRBD1 or TRBD2 (5 bases each). The germline CDR1 and CDR2 sequences are SGHRS and YFSETQ. Between the trimmed V and J ends, which lost 0 bases and 3 bases, there was a span of 18 bases. The CDR3 totals 18 residues. The CDR3 is CASSLAGSGREDTGELFF. CDR3 nucleotides: TGCGCCAGCAGCTTGGCAGGTTCAGGGAGAGAGGACACCGGGGAGCTGTTTTTT.

This chain uses TRBV9 with TRBJ2-7; D is perhaps TRBD2 (5 bases). This CDR3 region has 12 residues. Trimming removed 4 bases at V and 8 bases at J, with 13 bases between. In germline, CDR1 is SGDLS, CDR2 YYNGEE. The CDR3 nucleotides read TGTGCCAGCAGCCAAGATAAGCGGCAGCAGTACTTC. Residues: CASSQDKRQQYF. The complete variable domain, with remaining parts taken from reference TRBV9 and TRBJ2-7, reads DSGVTQTPKHLITATGQRVTLRCSPRSGDLSVYWYQQSLDQGLQFLIQYYNGEERAKGNILERFSAQQFPDLHSELNLSSLELGDSALYFCASSQDKRQQYFGPGTRLTVT.

The chain combines TRBV11-2 with TRBJ2-4, with D unclear. The length of the CDR3 is 14 residues. CDR1 is SGHAT, CDR2 FQNNGV, per germline. Trimming cost V 4 bases and J 0 bases, with 7 bases left between them. The CDR3 spells CASSSRLAKNIQYF. Written as DNA, the CDR3 is TGTGCCAGCAGCTCCCGACTAGCCAAAAACATTCAGTACTTC.

This chain joins TRBV7-3 and TRBJ2-7; TRBD1 might be the D (6 bases). V was pared by 0 bases and J by 5 bases, with 14 bases between. Germline CDR1 SGHTA, CDR2 FQGTGA. CDR3 length equals 15 residues. CDR3 sequence (DNA): TGTGCCAGCAGCTTAACCGGCAGGGGCCTGGACGAGCAGTACTTC. It codes for CASSLTGRGLDEQYF.

This clone occurred a few times. J is TRBJ2-7 and V is TRBV9, with D hard to call. V was cut by 3 bases and J by 0 bases, with 10 bases left in between. The CDR3 covers 14 residues. Germline assignment: CDR1 SGDLS and CDR2 YYNGEE. CDR3 sequence: CASSASPSSYEQYF. For the CDR3, the DNA is TGTGCCAGCAGCGCCAGTCCTAGCTCCTACGAGCAGTACTTC.

The chain couples TRBV21-1 to TRBJ1-3. TRBV21-1 counts as a pseudogene. The CDR3 totals 19 residues. The CDR3 protein is CVKTPTQSRGLARGNTIYF. The CDR3 region has the DNA TGTGTCAAAACTCCAACCCAATCCCGGGGCCTCGCCCGCGGAAACACCATATATTTT.

This clone was observed once. The J gene is TRBJ1-2, the V gene TRBV28; 12 bases agree with TRBD1. Germline lookup yields CDR1 MDHEN and CDR2 SYDVKM. The CDR3 covers 15 residues. Trimming at V came to 5 bases and at J to 4 bases, leaving 5 bases not matched to a gene. Written as DNA, the CDR3 is TGTGCCAGCAGTCCCGGGACAGGGGGCCCCTATGGCTACACCTTC. This translates into CASSPGTGGPYGYTF.

CDR3 in amino acids: CASSAGTGQFF. The DNA of the CDR3 is TGTGCCAGCAGCGCAGGGACAGGGCAGTTCTTC. The chain combines TRBV5-6 with TRBJ2-1; 8 bases are a match to TRBD1. This CDR3 is built from 11 residues. Germline-derived CDR1 and CDR2 are SGHDT and YYEEEE. V shed 4 bases and J 12 bases; nucleotides not matched to a gene: 3.

V is TRBV14 and J is TRBJ1-3, with D unclear. Looked up from germline, CDR1 is SGHDN and CDR2 is FVKESK. Trimming took 3 bases from V and 8 from J, leaving 11 bases between them. The length of the CDR3 is 13 residues. The CDR3 nucleotides read TGTGCCAGCAGCCAGATCCCGGCCGACACCATATATTTT. Amino acids: CASSQIPADTIYF.

As DNA, the CDR3 is TGTGCCAGCAGCTCTGTTGCAGGGATCGCAGATACGCAGTATTTT. It is translated as CASSSVAGIADTQYF. The chain joins TRBV5-4 to TRBJ2-3; maybe TRBD1 (5 bases). CDR1 and CDR2 (germline): SGHNT, YYREEE (reference sequence). The CDR3 runs to 15 residues. V gave up 3 bases and J gave up 4 bases, with 15 bases separating them.